This T cell receptor beta chain was captured in a study of radiotherapy plus CTLA-4 blockade in lung cancer. General study results and limits: TCR clones originating in tumors grew in number in blood after radiotherapy plus ipilimumab.

The CDR3 loop spans 13 amino acids. V lost 8 bases and J 4 bases, leaving 14 bases between the germline ends. CDR1 is MNHNS, CDR2 SASEGT, per germline. The assay was immunoSEQ multiplex PCR, and TCRdb's table has in-frame clones only and misses some. There are approximately 52,000 clones in the sample; around 79% occur only once, and 8.5% to 9% lies in the top ten. Focal radiation plus CTLA-4 blockade with ipilimumab was administered to patients who had chemo-refractory metastatic non-small-cell lung cancer. On this clone itself: Its matching antigen is unknown.

V gene TRBV6-1 combines with J gene TRBJ2-5; possible D gene TRBD1, 6 bases. The clonotype originates from a human donor with non-small cell lung cancer who had a complete response to radiotherapy plus ipilimumab. This sample comprised peripheral blood, obtained from a patient treated with radiotherapy plus ipilimumab. CDR3 residues: CASLRTRGETQYF. In DNA form, the CDR3 reads TGTGCCAGCCTACGAACCAGGGGAGAGACCCAGTACTTC.